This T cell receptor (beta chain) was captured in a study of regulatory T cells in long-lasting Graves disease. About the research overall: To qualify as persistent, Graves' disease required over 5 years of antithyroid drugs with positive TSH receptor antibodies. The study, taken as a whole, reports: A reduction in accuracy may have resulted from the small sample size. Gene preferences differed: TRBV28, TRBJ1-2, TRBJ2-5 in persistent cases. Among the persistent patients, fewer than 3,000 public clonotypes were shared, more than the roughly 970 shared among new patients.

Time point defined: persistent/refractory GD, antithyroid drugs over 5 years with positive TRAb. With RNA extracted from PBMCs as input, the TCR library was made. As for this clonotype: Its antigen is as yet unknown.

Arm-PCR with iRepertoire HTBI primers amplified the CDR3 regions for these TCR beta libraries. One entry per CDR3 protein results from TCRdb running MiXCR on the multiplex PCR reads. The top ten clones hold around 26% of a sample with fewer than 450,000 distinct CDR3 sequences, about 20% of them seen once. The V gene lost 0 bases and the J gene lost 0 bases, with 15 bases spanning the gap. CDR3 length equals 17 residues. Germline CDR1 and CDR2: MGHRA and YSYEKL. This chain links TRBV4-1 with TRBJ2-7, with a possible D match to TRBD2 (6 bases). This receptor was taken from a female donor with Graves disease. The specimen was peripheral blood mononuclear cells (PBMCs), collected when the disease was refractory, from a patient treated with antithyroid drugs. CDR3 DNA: TGCGCCAGCAGCCAAGATCGGGGGTTCAGGGACTCCTACGAGCAGTACTTC. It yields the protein CASSQDRGFRDSYEQYF.